One TCR beta chain is described in this entry. Its antigen remains unidentified. Trimming left V 6 bases short and J 7 bases short, with 21 bases between. The CDR3 has 15 amino acids. Germline V CDR1 and CDR2: SNHLY, FYNNEI. The sample belongs to a study of T cell responses to AZD1222 COVID-19 vaccine. Using immunoSEQ multiplex PCR, the repertoire was profiled, and TCRdb retains in-frame clones only, with some absent. The sample includes about 100,000 clones, around 96% of them seen just once. Study-level findings and limits: Increased Spike-specific TCR breadth and depth were observed after two AZD1222 doses.

This clonotype was obtained from an adult in good health. The sample here was peripheral blood, taken on day 0 of AZD1222 vaccination. The chain joins TRBV2 to TRBJ1-2; no reliable D call. This CDR3 reads CASRSYKGPEGGYTF. The CDR3, as DNA: TGTGCCAGCAGGTCCTACAAGGGCCCTGAGGGTGGCTACACCTTC.